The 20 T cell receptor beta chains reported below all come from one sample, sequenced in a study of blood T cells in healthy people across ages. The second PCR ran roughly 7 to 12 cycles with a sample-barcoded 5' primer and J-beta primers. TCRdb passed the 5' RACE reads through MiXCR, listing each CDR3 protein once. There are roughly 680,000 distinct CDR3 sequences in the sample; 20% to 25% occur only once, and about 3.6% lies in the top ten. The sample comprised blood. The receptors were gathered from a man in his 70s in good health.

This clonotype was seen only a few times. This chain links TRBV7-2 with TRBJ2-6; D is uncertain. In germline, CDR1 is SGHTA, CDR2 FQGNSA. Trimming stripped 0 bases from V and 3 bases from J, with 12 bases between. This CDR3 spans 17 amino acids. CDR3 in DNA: TGTGCCAGCAGCTTAGCGCTTACCGGTTTTGGGGCCAACGTCCTGACTTTC. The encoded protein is CASSLALTGFGANVLTF.

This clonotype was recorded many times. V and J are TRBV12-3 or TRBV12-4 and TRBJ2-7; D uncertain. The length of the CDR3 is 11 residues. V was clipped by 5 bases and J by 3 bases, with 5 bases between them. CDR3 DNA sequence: TGTGCCAGCAGTCACAACTACGAGCAGTACTTC. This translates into CASSHNYEQYF.

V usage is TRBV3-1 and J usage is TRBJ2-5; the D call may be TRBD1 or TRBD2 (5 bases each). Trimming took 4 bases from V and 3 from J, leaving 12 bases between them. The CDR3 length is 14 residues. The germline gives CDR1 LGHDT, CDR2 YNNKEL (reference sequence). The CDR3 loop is CASSLRGHEETQYF. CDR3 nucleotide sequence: TGTGCCAGCAGCCTCCGGGGCCATGAAGAGACCCAGTACTTC.

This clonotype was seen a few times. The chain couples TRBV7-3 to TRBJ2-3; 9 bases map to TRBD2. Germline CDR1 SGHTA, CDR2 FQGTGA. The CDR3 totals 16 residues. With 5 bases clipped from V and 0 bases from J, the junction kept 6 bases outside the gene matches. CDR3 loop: CASSRNSGGSTDTQYF. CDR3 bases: TGTGCCAGCAGCCGAAATAGCGGGGGCAGCACAGATACGCAGTATTTT. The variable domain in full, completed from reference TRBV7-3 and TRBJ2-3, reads GAGVSQTPSNKVTEKGKYVELRCDPISGHTALYWYRQSLGQGPEFLIYFQGTGAADDSGLPNDRFFAVRPEGSVSTLKIQRTERGDSAVYLCASSRNSGGSTDTQYFGPGTRLTVL.

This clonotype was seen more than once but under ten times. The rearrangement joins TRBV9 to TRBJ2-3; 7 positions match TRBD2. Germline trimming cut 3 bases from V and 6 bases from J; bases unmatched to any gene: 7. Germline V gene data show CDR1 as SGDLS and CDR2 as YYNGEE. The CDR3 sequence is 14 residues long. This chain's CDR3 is CASSATSHTDTQYF. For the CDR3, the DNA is TGTGCCAGCAGCGCGACTAGCCATACGGATACGCAGTATTTT.

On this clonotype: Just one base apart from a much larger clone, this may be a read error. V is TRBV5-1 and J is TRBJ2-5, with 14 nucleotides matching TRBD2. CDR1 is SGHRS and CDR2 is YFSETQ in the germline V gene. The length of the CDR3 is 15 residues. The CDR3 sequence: CASSPGLAGEETQHF. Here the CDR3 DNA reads TGCGCCAGCAGCCCGGGACTAGCGGGAGAAGAGACCCAGCACTTC.

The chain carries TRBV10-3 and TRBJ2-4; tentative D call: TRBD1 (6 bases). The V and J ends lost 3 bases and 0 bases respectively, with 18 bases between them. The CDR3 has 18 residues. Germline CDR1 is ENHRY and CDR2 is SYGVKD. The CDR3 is CAISDSRFRDTAKNIQYF. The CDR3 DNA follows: TGTGCCATCAGTGACTCCAGATTCCGGGACACAGCCAAAAACATTCAGTACTTC.

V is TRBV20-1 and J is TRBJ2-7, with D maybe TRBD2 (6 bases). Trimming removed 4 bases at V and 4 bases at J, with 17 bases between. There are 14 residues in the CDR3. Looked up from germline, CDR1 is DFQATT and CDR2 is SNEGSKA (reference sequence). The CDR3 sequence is CSAKGYGTQYEQYF. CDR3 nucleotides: TGCAGTGCTAAGGGGTACGGGACTCAGTACGAGCAGTACTTC.

The CDR3, as DNA: TGTGCCAGCTCACCGGCGGGAGAAGGAGGAGATACGCAGTATTTT. This translates into CASSPAGEGGDTQYF. V gene TRBV18 combines with J gene TRBJ2-3; 7 positions agree with TRBD2. Per germline, CDR1 KGHSH and CDR2 LQKENI. V lost 3 bases and J lost 5; bases outside the gene matches: 8. This CDR3 region has 15 residues.

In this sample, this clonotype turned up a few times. The CDR3 DNA reads TGTGCCAGCAGCTGGTCCCCCCAGGAGACCCAGTACTTC. Protein product: CASSWSPQETQYF. The chain recombines TRBV7-6 with TRBJ2-5; no definite D call. Trimming took 4 bases from V and 5 from J, leaving 11 bases between them. Germline V gene data show CDR1 as SGHVS and CDR2 as FNYEAQ. The CDR3 spans 13 residues.

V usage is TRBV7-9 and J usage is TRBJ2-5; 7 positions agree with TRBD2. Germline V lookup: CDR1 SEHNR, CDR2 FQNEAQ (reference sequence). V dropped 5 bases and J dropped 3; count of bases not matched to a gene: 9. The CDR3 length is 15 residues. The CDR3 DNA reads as TGTGCCAGCAGCCAACTCGGGGAGGGAAAAGAGACCCAGTACTTC. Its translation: CASSQLGEGKETQYF.

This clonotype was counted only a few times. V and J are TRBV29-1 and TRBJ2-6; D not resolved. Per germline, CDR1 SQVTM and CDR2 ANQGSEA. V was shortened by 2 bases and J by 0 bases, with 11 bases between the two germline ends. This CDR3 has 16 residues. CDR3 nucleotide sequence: TGCAGCGTTGAATCCGGCACAACCTCTGGGGCCAACGTCCTGACTTTC. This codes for CSVESGTTSGANVLTF.

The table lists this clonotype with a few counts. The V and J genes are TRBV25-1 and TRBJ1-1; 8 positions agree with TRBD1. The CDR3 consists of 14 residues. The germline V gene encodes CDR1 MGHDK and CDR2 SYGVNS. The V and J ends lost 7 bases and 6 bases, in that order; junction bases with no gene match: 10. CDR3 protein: CASTRTGNGAEAFF. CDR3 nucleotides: TGTGCCAGCACACGGACAGGGAATGGGGCTGAAGCTTTCTTT.

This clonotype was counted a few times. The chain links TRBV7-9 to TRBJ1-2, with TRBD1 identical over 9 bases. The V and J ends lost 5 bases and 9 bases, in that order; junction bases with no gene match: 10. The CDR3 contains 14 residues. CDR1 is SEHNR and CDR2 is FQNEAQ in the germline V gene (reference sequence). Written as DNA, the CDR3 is TGTGCCAGCAGCCCGAGTCCCGGGACAGGGCGCTACACCTTC. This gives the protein CASSPSPGTGRYTF.

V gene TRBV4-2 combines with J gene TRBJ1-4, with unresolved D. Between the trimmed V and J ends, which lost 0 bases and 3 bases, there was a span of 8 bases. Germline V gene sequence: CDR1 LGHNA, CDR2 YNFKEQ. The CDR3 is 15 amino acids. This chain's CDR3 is CASSQEFGANEKLFF. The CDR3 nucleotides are TGTGCCAGCAGCCAAGAGTTCGGGGCTAATGAAAAACTGTTTTTT.

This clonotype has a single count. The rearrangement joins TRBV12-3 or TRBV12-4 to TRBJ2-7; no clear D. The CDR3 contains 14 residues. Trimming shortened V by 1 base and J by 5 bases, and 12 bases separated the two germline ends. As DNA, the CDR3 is TGTGCCAGCAGTTTAGTCCCAGTTCCCCACGAGCAGTACTTC. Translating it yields CASSLVPVPHEQYF.

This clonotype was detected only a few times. CDR3 protein: CSVPRGNYGYTF. CDR3 in DNA: TGCAGCGTGCCCCGAGGGAACTATGGCTACACCTTC. This chain links TRBV29-1 with TRBJ1-2; D uncertain. CDR1 and CDR2 from the germline V gene are SQVTM and ANQGSEA. The CDR3 is 12 residues long. Deletions cut 6 bases from V and 2 bases from J, with 10 bases between.

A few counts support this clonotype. The CDR3 DNA reads as TGTGCCAGCAGAACGGGACAGGGGGTTCGGAATCAGCCCCAGCATTTT. Translation gives CASRTGQGVRNQPQHF. V is TRBV28 and J is TRBJ1-5; 11 bases map to TRBD1. The V gene end was trimmed by 6 bases and the J gene end by 4 bases; junction bases not matched to a gene: 8. The CDR3 loop spans 16 amino acids. Per the germline V gene, CDR1 is MDHEN and CDR2 is SYDVKM.

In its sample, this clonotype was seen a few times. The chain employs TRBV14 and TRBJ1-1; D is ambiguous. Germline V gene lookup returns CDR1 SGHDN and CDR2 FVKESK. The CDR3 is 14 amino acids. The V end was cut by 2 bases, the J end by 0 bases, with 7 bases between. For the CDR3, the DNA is TGTGCCAGCAGCCAACAGGCCCTGAACACTGAAGCTTTCTTT. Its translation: CASSQQALNTEAFF.

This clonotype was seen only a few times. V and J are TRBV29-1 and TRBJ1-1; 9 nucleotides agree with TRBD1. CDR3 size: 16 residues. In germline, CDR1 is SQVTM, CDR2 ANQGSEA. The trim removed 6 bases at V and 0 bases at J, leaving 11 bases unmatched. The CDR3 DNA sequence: TGCAGCGTAGTGGGCGTCCGGGACAGGGTGAACACTGAAGCTTTCTTT. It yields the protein CSVVGVRDRVNTEAFF.